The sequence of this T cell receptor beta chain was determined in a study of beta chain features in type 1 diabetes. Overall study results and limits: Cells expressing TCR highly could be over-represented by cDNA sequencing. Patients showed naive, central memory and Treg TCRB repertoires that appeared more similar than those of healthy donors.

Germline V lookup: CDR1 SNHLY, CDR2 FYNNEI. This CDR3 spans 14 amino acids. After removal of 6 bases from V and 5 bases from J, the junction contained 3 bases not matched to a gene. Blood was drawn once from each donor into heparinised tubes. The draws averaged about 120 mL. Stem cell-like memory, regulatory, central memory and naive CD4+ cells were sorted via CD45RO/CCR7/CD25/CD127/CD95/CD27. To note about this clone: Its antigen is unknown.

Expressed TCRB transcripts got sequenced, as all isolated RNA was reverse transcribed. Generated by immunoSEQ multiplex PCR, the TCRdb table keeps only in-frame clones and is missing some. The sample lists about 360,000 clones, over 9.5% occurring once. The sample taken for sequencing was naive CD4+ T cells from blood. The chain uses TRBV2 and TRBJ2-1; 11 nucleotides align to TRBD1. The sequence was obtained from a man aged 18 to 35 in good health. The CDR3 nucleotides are TGTGCCAGCAGAGCGGACAGGGGGCACAATGAGCAGTTCTTC. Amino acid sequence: CASRADRGHNEQFF.